One sample yielded the 14 T cell receptor beta chains listed below, sequenced in a study of naive and memory T cell subsets. The antigens these receptors bind are not known. Study conclusions and caveats: Naive repertoires, especially CD8, held a few larger clonotypes, possibly memory cells re-expressing CD45RA.

An equimolar mix of two oligonucleotides served as the beta constant-region primer for TRBC1 and TRBC2. Ligated cDNA was amplified by four rounds of PCR with nested alpha and beta constant-region primers and SP2. TCRdb ran MiXCR on the UMI-ligation and nested PCR reads and lists one entry per CDR3 protein. The table has 120,000 to 150,000 distinct CDR3 sequences, about 23% seen once. Sequencing was done on a sample of naive CD4+ T cells from blood. The receptors originated from a human donor in good health.

This clonotype was counted once. This chain links TRBV20-1 with TRBJ2-1, with TRBD2 matching 9 bases. In germline, CDR1 is DFQATT, CDR2 SNEGSKA (reference sequence). The CDR3 contains 16 residues. Unmatched junction bases numbered 11, after V lost 2 bases and J lost 6 bases. CDR3 DNA: TGCAGTGCTAGACGGAGGGGCGGGAGGGCCACCAATGAGCAGTTCTTC. Amino acids: CSARRRGGRATNEQFF.

This clonotype was counted a single time. V gene TRBV20-1 combines with J gene TRBJ2-7; perhaps TRBD2 as D (6 bases). The CDR3 has 15 amino acids. Trimming took off 6 bases at V and 0 bases at J, with 18 bases between the two ends. Looked up from germline, CDR1 is DFQATT and CDR2 is SNEGSKA (reference sequence). This CDR3 is CSAINPGLSSYEQYF. CDR3 sequence (DNA): TGCAGTGCCATAAATCCGGGACTCAGCTCCTACGAGCAGTACTTC.

The chain joins TRBV28 to TRBJ2-7, with 9 bases lining up with TRBD2. V was clipped by 5 bases and J by 0 bases; unmatched bases: 5. The CDR3 loop spans 15 amino acids. Per the germline V gene, CDR1 is MDHEN and CDR2 is SYDVKM. CDR3 protein: CASSDSGSISYEQYF. In DNA, the CDR3 is TGTGCCAGCAGTGATAGCGGGAGTATCTCCTACGAGCAGTACTTC.

This clonotype was observed a few times. The chain combines TRBV6-2 or TRBV6-3 with TRBJ1-5, with D possibly being TRBD1 (5 bases). V was trimmed by 5 bases and J by 6 bases, leaving 14 bases between them. CDR1 and CDR2 from the germline V gene are MNHEY and SVGEGT. There are 14 residues in the CDR3. CDR3 nucleotides: TGTGCCAGCAGTGGCCCGTGGGGGAGTCAGCCCCAGCATTTT. Residues: CASSGPWGSQPQHF.

This rearrangement joins TRBV12-3 or TRBV12-4 to TRBJ1-2; D is undetermined. The CDR3 covers 14 residues. V lost 5 bases and J lost 0, with 10 bases in between. CDR3 amino acids: CASSPDGTNYGYTF. CDR3 nucleotide sequence: TGTGCCAGCAGTCCGGACGGAACTAACTATGGCTACACCTTC.

The chain is built from TRBV20-1 and TRBJ2-6; D is uncertain. This CDR3 comprises 17 residues. From germline, CDR1 is DFQATT and CDR2 SNEGSKA (reference sequence). V lost 0 bases and J lost 0, with 12 bases in between. The CDR3 DNA sequence: TGCAGTGCTAGAGAATTCTCAGCCTACTCTGGGGCCAACGTCCTGACTTTC. Protein product: CSAREFSAYSGANVLTF.

CDR3 coding DNA: TGTGCCAGCCGTAGGGGGGACAGAGCTAGCCAAGAGACCCAGTACTTC. Translation: CASRRGDRASQETQYF. The V call is TRBV2, the J call TRBJ2-5, with D possibly TRBD1 on 7 matching bases. The CDR3 spans 16 residues. Trimming took 8 bases from V and 1 from J, leaving 20 bases between them. Per germline, CDR1 SNHLY and CDR2 FYNNEI.

The CDR3 region is CASSPNRLYGYTF. The CDR3 nucleotides are TGTGCCAGCAGTCCTAACCGTCTCTATGGCTACACCTTC. The chain has TRBV28 and TRBJ1-2; D is unclear. Germline V CDR1 and CDR2: MDHEN, SYDVKM. The ends were cut back, 5 bases at V and 4 bases at J, with 11 bases in the middle. CDR3 size: 13 residues.

V gene TRBV5-1 combines with J gene TRBJ2-1; D uncertain. CDR1 SGHRS and CDR2 YFSETQ come from the germline V gene. V was pared by 0 bases and J by 3 bases, with 13 bases between. The CDR3 is 16 amino acids. The CDR3 loop reads CASSLEGGRSYNEQFF. In nucleotides, the CDR3 is TGCGCCAGCAGCTTGGAGGGCGGTAGGAGCTACAATGAGCAGTTCTTC. Using reference TRBV5-1 and TRBJ2-1 for the parts outside the CDR3, the full variable domain is KAGVTQTPRYLIKTRGQQVTLSCSPISGHRSVSWYQQTPGQGLQFLFEYFSETQRNKGNFPGRFSGRQFSNSRSEMNVSTLELGDSALYLCASSLEGGRSYNEQFFGPGTRLTVL.

This clonotype appeared a few times. The V and J genes are TRBV6-5 and TRBJ2-1, with D uncertain. The germline CDR1 and CDR2 sequences are MNHEY and SVGAGI. This CDR3 contains 15 residues. With 2 bases removed from V and 5 bases from J, the gap between germline ends came to 13 bases. This CDR3 reads CASSYRPTPNNEQFF. CDR3 in DNA: TGTGCCAGCAGTTACCGGCCCACACCTAACAATGAGCAGTTCTTC.

The chain recombines TRBV7-9 with TRBJ2-1; 9 bases line up with TRBD2. The germline gives CDR1 SEHNR, CDR2 FQNEAQ (reference sequence). The V and J ends lost 5 bases and 7 bases, in that order; junction bases with no gene match: 12. The CDR3 contains 16 residues. CDR3 in amino acids: CASSPSLREGPNEQFF. The CDR3 bases are TGTGCCAGCAGCCCTTCTTTGCGGGAGGGCCCGAATGAGCAGTTCTTC.

This clonotype was found a few times. This sequence joins TRBV7-9 and TRBJ1-6; D is possibly TRBD1 (5 bases). Trimming took 5 bases from V and 8 from J, leaving 16 bases between them. Germline CDR1 and CDR2: SEHNR and FQNEAQ (reference sequence). The CDR3 is made up of 15 amino acids. The DNA of the CDR3 is TGTGCCAGCAGCCATACCGACAGATTCCATTCACCCCTCCACTTT. Translated, it gives CASSHTDRFHSPLHF.

The gene calls are TRBV9 and TRBJ1-3, with D uncertain. Germline-derived CDR1 and CDR2 are SGDLS and YYNGEE. The CDR3 runs to 17 residues. V shed 2 bases and J shed 0 bases, with 15 bases lying between them. The CDR3 reads CASSVASLSSSGNTIYF. CDR3 nucleotides: TGTGCCAGCAGCGTGGCCAGCCTTTCGAGCTCTGGAAACACCATATATTTT.

The table lists this clonotype with many counts. The chain couples TRBV6-1 to TRBJ2-4, with a tentative D call TRBD1 (6 bases). The ends were cut back, 4 bases at V and 6 bases at J, with 7 bases in the middle. The CDR3 loop spans 12 amino acids. Germline lookup yields CDR1 MNHNS and CDR2 SASEGT. The CDR3 spells CASSADRNIQYF. CDR3 nucleotide sequence: TGTGCCAGCAGTGCGGACAGAAACATTCAGTACTTC.